Below are 4 T cell receptor beta chains sequenced from a single sample in a study of cytomegalovirus exposure and HLA in healthy donors. The study ran its PCR with 60 Vbeta and 13 Jbeta primers. TCRdb keeps only in-frame clones here, not all; method: immunoSEQ multiplex PCR. Of 150,000 to 200,000 clones in the sample, around 76% were seen once. The sample consisted of PBMCs. The receptors were sampled from a man aged 35 to 55 in good health and CMV-seropositive.

This chain joins TRBV5-5 and TRBJ2-3; 9 nucleotides agree with TRBD1. V lost 1 base, J lost 0 bases, and 3 bases stayed unmatched. Germline V gene lookup returns CDR1 SGHKS and CDR2 YYEKEE (reference sequence). This CDR3 has 16 residues. CDR3 residues: CASSLKGQGSTDTQYF. The CDR3, as DNA: TGTGCCAGCAGCTTGAAAGGACAGGGGAGCACAGATACGCAGTATTTT.

V gene TRBV15 combines with J gene TRBJ2-4; TRBD2 matches 10 bases. The CDR3 is 13 amino acids. CDR1 and CDR2 (germline): LNHNV, YYDKDF (reference sequence). The junction had 6 bases not matched to a gene; V was cut back by 8 bases and J by 8 bases. For the CDR3, the DNA is TGTGCCACCCAGCGGGGGGGGACGGACATTCAGTACTTC. Translated, it gives CATQRGGTDIQYF. The variable domain in full, with the rest retrieved from reference TRBV15 and TRBJ2-4, is DAMVIQNPRYQVTQFGKPVTLSCSQTLNHNVMYWYQQKSSQAPKLLFHYYDKDFNNEADTPDNFQSRRPNTSFCFLDIRSPGLGDTAMYLCATQRGGTDIQYFGAGTRLSVL.

The chain combines TRBV7-9 with TRBJ1-1; D unresolved. Trimming cost V 6 bases and J 1 base, with 9 bases left between them. Germline V gene sequence: CDR1 SEHNR, CDR2 FQNEAQ (reference sequence). The CDR3 contains 13 residues. CDR3 loop: CASSLNRNTEAFF. The DNA for the CDR3 is TGTGCCAGCAGTCTCAACAGGAACACTGAAGCTTTCTTT.

The chain employs TRBV19 and TRBJ1-1; tentative D call: TRBD1 (6 bases). The CDR3 is 15 residues long. Germline V lookup: CDR1 LNHDA, CDR2 SQIVND (reference sequence). V gave up 1 base and J gave up 6 bases, with 15 bases separating them. CDR3 nucleotide sequence: TGTGCCAGTAGTATAGTACAGGGCCTTATACCTGAAGCTTTCTTT. This sequence encodes CASSIVQGLIPEAFF. The full variable domain, its missing parts supplied by reference TRBV19 and TRBJ1-1, is DGGITQSPKYLFRKEGQNVTLSCEQNLNHDAMYWYRQDPGQGLRLIYYSQIVNDFQKGDIAEGYSVSREKKESFPLTVTSAQKNPTAFYLCASSIVQGLIPEAFFGQGTRLTVV.